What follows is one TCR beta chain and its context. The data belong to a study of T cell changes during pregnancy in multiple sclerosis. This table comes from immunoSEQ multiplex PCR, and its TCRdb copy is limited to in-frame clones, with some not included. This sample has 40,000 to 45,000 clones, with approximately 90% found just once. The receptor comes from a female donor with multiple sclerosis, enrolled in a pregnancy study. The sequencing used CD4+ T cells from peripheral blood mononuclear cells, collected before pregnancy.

CDR3 nucleotide sequence: TGTGCCAGCAGCGTTGGGACAGGGTTCGGTGGAAACACCATATATTTT. The encoded protein is CASSVGTGFGGNTIYF. The chain couples TRBV9 to TRBJ1-3; 9 bases align to TRBD1. After removal of 2 bases from V and 3 bases from J, the junction contained 6 bases not matched to a gene. This CDR3 is 16 amino acids long. Per germline, CDR1 SGDLS and CDR2 YYNGEE.